The present T cell receptor (beta chain) was sequenced within a study of CD8+ T cells in alopecia areata. About the research overall: Tofacitinib ran for 6 to 18 months before 6 months off drug.

As the sequencing template, cDNA was produced by extracting RNA and reverse transcribing it. Here immunoSEQ multiplex PCR was the method, and the copy in TCRdb shows in-frame clones only, minus some. Among 11,000 or so clones listed, approximately 60% were seen once. The study's findings and limits: Sequenced scalp T cells also include alphabeta T cells resident in normal skin.

This CDR3 is built from 14 residues. Trimming removed 0 bases at V and 2 bases at J, with 9 bases between. Germline loops: CDR1 SGHRS, CDR2 YFSETQ. Researchers took lesional scalp punch biopsies and peripheral blood from people who were alopecia areata patients. As for this clone: Its cognate antigen is unknown.

The origin of this receptor is a human donor with alopecia areata. V usage is TRBV5-1 and J usage is TRBJ2-7, with D perhaps given as TRBD1 or TRBD2 (5 bases each). Sample: skin. DNA of the CDR3: TGCGCCAGCAGCTTGGCCGTGGGGGCCTACGAGCAGTACTTC. Its protein is CASSLAVGAYEQYF.